This T cell receptor (beta chain) is drawn from a study of cytomegalovirus exposure and HLA in healthy donors. Study information: It was reported in a later analysis that the same platform had been used for the 120 or so validation repertoires as for the 550 to 700 first-cohort repertoires. General observations from the study: Researchers catalogued 150 or so TCR beta chains as cytomegalovirus-associated.

CDR1 GTSNPN and CDR2 SVGIG come from the germline V gene (reference sequence). The CDR3 consists of 12 residues. Trimming took 5 bases from V and 5 from J, leaving 12 bases between them. Data came from immunoSEQ multiplex PCR; TCRdb stores just in-frame clones and leaves some out. The sample carries a few hundred thousand clones, nearly 90% recorded once. Comment on this clone: Its target is not known.

Input material: PBMCs. The V and J genes are TRBV30 and TRBJ1-2, with no clear D. This receptor was identified in a woman aged 18-35 years in good health and CMV-seronegative. The CDR3 DNA follows: TGTGCCTGGTCCCAGTCTGCATATGGCTACACCTTC. It specifies CAWSQSAYGYTF.